Below, 10 T cell receptor beta chains from the same sample are listed, as sequenced in a study of blood T cells in healthy people across ages. Then a second PCR, running roughly 7 to 11 cycles, was carried out with a sample-barcoded 5' primer and a J-beta primer mix. TCRdb re-derived calls from the 5' RACE reads in MiXCR, one entry per CDR3 protein. The sample contains 1.4 million or so distinct CDR3 sequences, about 42% of which appear only once. Material for sequencing was blood. The receptors derive from a woman aged 18-29 years in good health.

This clonotype came up a few times. The chain has TRBV9 and TRBJ1-3; D is ambiguous. The CDR3 consists of 14 residues. Between the trimmed V and J ends, which lost 4 bases and 6 bases, there was a span of 14 bases. Germline V gives CDR1 SGDLS, CDR2 YYNGEE. The CDR3: CASSPSGGKNTIYF. In nucleotides, the CDR3 is TGTGCCAGCAGCCCCTCGGGTGGTAAAAACACCATATATTTT.

The rearrangement uses TRBV7-8 and TRBJ2-3, with no clear D. The V end lost 2 bases, the J end lost 4 bases, and 13 bases lay between the germline ends. The CDR3 runs 15 residues. Germline assignment: CDR1 SGHVS and CDR2 FQNEAQ. The CDR3 here is CASSLSGSPADTQYF. Here the CDR3 DNA reads TGTGCCAGCAGCTTATCAGGTAGCCCAGCAGATACGCAGTATTTT.

V gene TRBV5-1 combines with J gene TRBJ2-1; unclear D gene. The CDR3 has 14 amino acids. V was pared by 3 bases and J by 8 bases, with 15 bases between. Germline CDR1 reads SGHRS; CDR2 reads YFSETQ. CDR3 nucleotides: TGCGCCAGCAGCTCCGACCGGGCGTCGGATGAGCAGTTCTTC. It yields the protein CASSSDRASDEQFF.

In its sample, this clonotype was seen many times. The chain joins TRBV6-5 to TRBJ2-3; D gene ambiguous. Germline CDR1 reads MNHEY; CDR2 reads SVGAGI. The CDR3 contains 14 residues. V was shortened by 4 bases and J by 3 bases, with 11 bases between the two germline ends. CDR3 bases: TGTGCCAGCAGTTTCAGAAGGGTGACAGATACGCAGTATTTT. Encoded protein: CASSFRRVTDTQYF.

This clonotype was recorded many times. This chain connects TRBV9 to TRBJ2-4; 9 bases align to TRBD2. The ends lost 0 bases at V and 0 bases at J; junction bases unmatched: 4. Germline values: CDR1 SGDLS, CDR2 YYNGEE. This CDR3 has 17 residues. The CDR3: CASSVGASGVAKNIQYF. In nucleotides, the CDR3 is TGTGCCAGCAGCGTAGGGGCTAGCGGGGTAGCCAAAAACATTCAGTACTTC.

The chain combines TRBV3-1 with TRBJ2-1; TRBD2 aligns across 15 bases. Germline V CDR1 and CDR2: LGHDT, YNNKEL (reference sequence). V trimming: 4 bases; J trimming: 7 bases; junction bases outside the gene matches: 8. CDR3 size: 17 residues. The CDR3 reads CASSPWTSGRARNEQFF. The CDR3 bases are TGTGCCAGCAGCCCCTGGACTAGCGGGAGGGCGCGAAATGAGCAGTTCTTC.

The rearrangement uses TRBV4-3 and TRBJ2-7; 13 nucleotides match TRBD2. Unmatched junction bases numbered 6, after V lost 3 bases and J lost 7 bases. The CDR3 is 15 amino acids. Germline V gene sequence: CDR1 LGHNA, CDR2 YSLEER. The chain's CDR3 is CASSQGLAGYNEQYF. CDR3 DNA: TGCGCCAGCAGCCAGGGACTAGCGGGGTACAATGAGCAGTACTTC.

The chain couples TRBV14 to TRBJ2-1; D is possibly TRBD2 (6 bases). Germline V gene lookup returns CDR1 SGHDN and CDR2 FVKESK. The CDR3 sequence is 16 residues long. V was trimmed by 2 bases and J by 0 bases, leaving 11 bases between them. The CDR3 protein is CASSQLTSSSYNEQFF. CDR3 DNA: TGTGCCAGCAGCCAACTTACTAGCAGCTCCTACAATGAGCAGTTCTTC.

V is TRBV18 and J is TRBJ2-1; D unresolved. The DNA end is more similar to TRBJ2-7, so the J call may be wrong. This CDR3 spans 12 amino acids. Germline-derived CDR1 and CDR2 are KGHSH and LQKENI. CDR3 residues: CASFRLLREQYF. The CDR3 nucleotides are TGTGCCAGCTTTAGATTGCTCCGTGAGCAGTACTTC.

The chain joins TRBV15 to TRBJ2-3; maybe TRBD2 (6 bases). The CDR3 loop spans 17 amino acids. Trimming took 6 bases from V and 2 from J, leaving 21 bases between them. In germline, CDR1 is LNHNV, CDR2 YYDKDF (reference sequence). The CDR3 loop is CATSRLPSGLFTDTQYF. In DNA, the CDR3 is TGTGCCACCAGTCGACTTCCGAGCGGGCTCTTCACAGATACGCAGTATTTT.